A selection of T cell receptor beta chains follows, all from one sample in a study of blood T cells in healthy people across ages. TCRdb independently ran MiXCR on the 5' RACE reads; one entry per CDR3 protein. Of around 820,000 distinct CDR3 sequences listed, about 25% are singletons. The sample was also linked to a second study, of T cells of mothers and their children.

The sample comprised blood. These receptors were collected from a boy younger than 18 in good health. Both conserved end residues are trimmed from each CDR3. The order of the fields is V gene, J gene, CDR3 protein.

>TRBV15|TRBJ1-1
ATSINRGVNTEAF
>TRBV14|TRBJ2-7
ASSLPPGEQY
>TRBV29-1|TRBJ2-7
SVAGLSGDLNYEQY
>TRBV20-1|.
SARDYTGGYEQY
>TRBV5-1|TRBJ2-7
ASSLEGFKDPHYEQY
>TRBV7-9|TRBJ2-2
ASSWGTGNTGELF
>TRBV5-6|.
ASSFGRASEQY
>TRBV20-1|TRBJ2-3
SADSRNTDTQY
>TRBV6-5|TRBJ2-7
ASSYGQGLPYEQY
>TRBV4-1|TRBJ2-4
ASSSQTENIQY
>TRBV7-9|TRBJ1-4
ASGAGQGNEKLF
>TRBV9|TRBJ2-2
ASSVGRGSNTPGELF
>TRBV10-3|TRBJ2-1
AIRDSTYNEQF
>TRBV7-9|TRBJ2-6
ASSSGTGLRSGANVLT
>TRBV7-2|TRBJ2-5
ASSFSGAVS
>TRBV29-1|TRBJ2-3
SVVPRTLGLTDTQY
>TRBV12-3/TRBV12-4|TRBJ2-2
ASSFGDPSNTGELF
>TRBV11-3|TRBJ1-1
ASSREDTTGNTEAF
>TRBV29-1|TRBJ2-7
SVQTGGYEQY
>TRBV6-5|TRBJ1-6
ASSDGQGFSPLH
>TRBV19|TRBJ1-1
ASSIEWGEEAF
>TRBV4-3|TRBJ2-7
ASSQERSYYEQY
>TRBV9|TRBJ2-3
ASSVATRLRGTDTQY
>TRBV5-1|TRBJ2-3
ASSSETGARADTQY
>TRBV12-3/TRBV12-4|TRBJ2-1
ASSSLRRRNEQF
>TRBV5-1|TRBJ2-5
ASSKTVLETQY
>TRBV4-1|TRBJ2-5
ASSQDRSGLWETQY
>TRBV28|TRBJ2-3
ASSFGGPSTDTQY
>TRBV4-3|TRBJ2-5
ASSQGAAPETQY
>TRBV7-9|TRBJ2-5
ASSQGQNQETQY
>TRBV20-1|TRBJ2-7
SASHRYSYEQY
>TRBV29-1|TRBJ2-1
SVVFRVEQF
>TRBV7-2|TRBJ1-5
ASSLVQGSFQPQH
>TRBV20-1|TRBJ2-3
SAQTGGEEDTQY
>TRBV29-1|TRBJ2-6
SVERGTGANVLT
>TRBV28|TRBJ1-2
ASSFGQVLGYT
>TRBV7-2|TRBJ2-5
ASSAGDLRRRQETQY
>TRBV20-1|TRBJ2-7
SAGGHSGRVPYEQY
>TRBV5-5|TRBJ1-2
ASSLPTGAYGYT
>TRBV7-2|TRBJ1-6
ASSHGGSPLH
>TRBV12-3/TRBV12-4|TRBJ2-1
ASGPWAEQF
>TRBV3-1|TRBJ1-2
ASSQEPFYT
>TRBV11-2|TRBJ2-5
ASSNDGTEQETQY
>TRBV6-5|TRBJ2-6
ASRGQGAGANVLT
>TRBV20-1|TRBJ2-7
SVGQGNSYEQY